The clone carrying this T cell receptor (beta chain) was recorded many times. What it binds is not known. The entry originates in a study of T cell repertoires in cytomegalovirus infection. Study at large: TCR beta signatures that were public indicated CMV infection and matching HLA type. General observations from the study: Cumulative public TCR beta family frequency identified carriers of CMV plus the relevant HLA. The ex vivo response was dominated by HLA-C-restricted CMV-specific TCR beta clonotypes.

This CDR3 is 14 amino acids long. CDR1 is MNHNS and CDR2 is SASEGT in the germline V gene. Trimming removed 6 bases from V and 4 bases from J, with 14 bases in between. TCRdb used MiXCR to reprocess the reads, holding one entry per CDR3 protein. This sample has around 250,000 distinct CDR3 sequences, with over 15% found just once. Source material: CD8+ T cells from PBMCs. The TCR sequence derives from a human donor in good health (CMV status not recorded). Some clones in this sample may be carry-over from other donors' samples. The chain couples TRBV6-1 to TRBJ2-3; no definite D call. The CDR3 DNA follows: TGTGCCAGCAGCCAAGCATACGGCTCAGATACGCAGTATTTT. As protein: CASSQAYGSDTQYF.